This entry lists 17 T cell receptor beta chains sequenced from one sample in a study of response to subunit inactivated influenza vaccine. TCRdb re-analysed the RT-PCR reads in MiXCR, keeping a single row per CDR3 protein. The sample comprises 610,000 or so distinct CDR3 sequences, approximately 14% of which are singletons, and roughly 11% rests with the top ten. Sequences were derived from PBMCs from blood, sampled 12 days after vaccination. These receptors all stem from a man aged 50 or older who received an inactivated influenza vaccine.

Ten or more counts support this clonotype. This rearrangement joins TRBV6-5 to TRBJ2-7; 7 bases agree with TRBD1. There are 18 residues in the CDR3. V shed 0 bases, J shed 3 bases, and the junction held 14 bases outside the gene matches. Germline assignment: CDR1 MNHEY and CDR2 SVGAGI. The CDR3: CASSYSKHSAGGNYEQYF. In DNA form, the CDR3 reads TGTGCCAGCAGTTACTCGAAACATTCAGCAGGGGGAAACTACGAGCAGTACTTC.

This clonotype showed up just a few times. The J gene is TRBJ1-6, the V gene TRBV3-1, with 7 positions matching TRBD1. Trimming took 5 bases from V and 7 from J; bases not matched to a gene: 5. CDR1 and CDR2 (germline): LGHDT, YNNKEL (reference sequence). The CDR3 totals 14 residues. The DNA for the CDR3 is TGTGCCAGCAGCAGGGGGACAGAGAATTCACCCCTCCACTTT. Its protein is CASSRGTENSPLHF.

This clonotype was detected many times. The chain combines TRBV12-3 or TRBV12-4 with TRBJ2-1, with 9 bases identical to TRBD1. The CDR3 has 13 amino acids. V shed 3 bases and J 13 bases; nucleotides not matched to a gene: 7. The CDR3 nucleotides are TGTGCCAGCAGTTTTACAGGGGGCGTTAGTCAGTTCTTC. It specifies CASSFTGGVSQFF.

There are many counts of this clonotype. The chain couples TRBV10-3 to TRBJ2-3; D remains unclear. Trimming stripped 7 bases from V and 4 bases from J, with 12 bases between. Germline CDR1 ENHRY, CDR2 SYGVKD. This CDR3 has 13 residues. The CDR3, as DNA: TGTGCCATCATGGTAGCCGGCGCAGATACGCAGTATTTT. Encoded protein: CAIMVAGADTQYF.

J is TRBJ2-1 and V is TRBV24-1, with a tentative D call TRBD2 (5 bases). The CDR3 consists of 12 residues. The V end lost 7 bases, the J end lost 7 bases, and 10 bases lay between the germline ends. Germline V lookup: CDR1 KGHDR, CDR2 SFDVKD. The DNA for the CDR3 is TGTGCCACCAGGACAACGGGGAATGAGCAGTTCTTC. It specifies CATRTTGNEQFF.

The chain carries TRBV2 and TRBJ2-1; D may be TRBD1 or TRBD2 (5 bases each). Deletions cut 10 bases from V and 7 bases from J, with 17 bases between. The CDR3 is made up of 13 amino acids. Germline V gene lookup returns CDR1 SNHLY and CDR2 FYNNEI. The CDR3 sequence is CATQLGGTNEQFF. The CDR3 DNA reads TGTGCCACCCAGCTTGGGGGTACGAATGAGCAGTTCTTC.

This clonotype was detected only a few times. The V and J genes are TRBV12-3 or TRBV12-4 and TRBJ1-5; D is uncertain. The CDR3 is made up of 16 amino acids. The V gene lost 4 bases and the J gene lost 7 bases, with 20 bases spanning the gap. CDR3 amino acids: CASSSAGLLVGQPQHF. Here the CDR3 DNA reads TGTGCCAGCAGTTCAGCCGGTCTCTTAGTAGGCCAGCCCCAGCATTTT.

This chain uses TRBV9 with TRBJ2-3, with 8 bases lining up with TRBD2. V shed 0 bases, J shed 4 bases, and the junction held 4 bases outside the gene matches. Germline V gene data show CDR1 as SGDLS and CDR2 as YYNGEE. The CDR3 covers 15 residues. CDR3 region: CASSVVGGASDTQYF. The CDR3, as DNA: TGTGCCAGCAGCGTAGTCGGGGGGGCCTCAGATACGCAGTATTTT.

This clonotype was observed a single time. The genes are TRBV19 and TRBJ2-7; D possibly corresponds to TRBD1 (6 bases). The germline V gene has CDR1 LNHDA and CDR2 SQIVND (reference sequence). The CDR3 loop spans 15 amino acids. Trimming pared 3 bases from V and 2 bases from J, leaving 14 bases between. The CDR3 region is CASSITPGDTYEQYF. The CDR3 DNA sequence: TGTGCCAGTAGTATCACTCCAGGGGATACCTACGAGCAGTACTTC.

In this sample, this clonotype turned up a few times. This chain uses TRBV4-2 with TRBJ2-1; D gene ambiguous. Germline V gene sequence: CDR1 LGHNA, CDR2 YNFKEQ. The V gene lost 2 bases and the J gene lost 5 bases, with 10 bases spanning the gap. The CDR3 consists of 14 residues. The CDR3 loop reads CASSQFASNNEQFF. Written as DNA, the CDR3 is TGTGCCAGCAGCCAATTTGCATCCAACAATGAGCAGTTCTTC.

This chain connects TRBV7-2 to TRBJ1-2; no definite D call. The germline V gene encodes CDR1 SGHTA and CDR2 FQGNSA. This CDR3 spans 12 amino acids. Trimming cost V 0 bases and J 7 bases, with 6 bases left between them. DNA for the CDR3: TGTGCCAGCAGCTTAGCGGTCACTGGCTACACCTTC. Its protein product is CASSLAVTGYTF. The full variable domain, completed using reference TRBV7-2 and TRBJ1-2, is GAGVSQSPSNKVTEKGKDVELRCDPISGHTALYWYRQSLGQGLEFLIYFQGNSAPDKSGLPSDRFSAERTGGSVSTLTIQRTQQEDSAVYLCASSLAVTGYTFGSGTRLTVV.

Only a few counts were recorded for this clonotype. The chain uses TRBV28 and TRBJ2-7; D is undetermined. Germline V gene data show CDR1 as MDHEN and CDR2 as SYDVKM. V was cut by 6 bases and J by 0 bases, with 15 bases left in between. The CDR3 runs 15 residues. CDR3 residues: CASSRPGSRSYEQYF. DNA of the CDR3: TGTGCCAGCAGCCGCCCAGGATCTCGCTCCTACGAGCAGTACTTC.

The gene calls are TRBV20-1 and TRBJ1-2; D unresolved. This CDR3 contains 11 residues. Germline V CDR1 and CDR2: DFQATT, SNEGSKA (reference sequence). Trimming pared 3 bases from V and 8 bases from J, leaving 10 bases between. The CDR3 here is CSASGGRGYTF. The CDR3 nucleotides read TGCAGTGCTAGTGGAGGGCGCGGCTACACCTTC.

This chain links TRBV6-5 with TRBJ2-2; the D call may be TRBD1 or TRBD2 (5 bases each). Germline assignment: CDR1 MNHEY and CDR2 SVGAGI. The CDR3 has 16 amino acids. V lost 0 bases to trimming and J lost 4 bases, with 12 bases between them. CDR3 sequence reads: CASSYSPGAGTGELFF. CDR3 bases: TGTGCCAGCAGTTACTCACCCGGGGCTGGCACCGGGGAGCTGTTTTTT.

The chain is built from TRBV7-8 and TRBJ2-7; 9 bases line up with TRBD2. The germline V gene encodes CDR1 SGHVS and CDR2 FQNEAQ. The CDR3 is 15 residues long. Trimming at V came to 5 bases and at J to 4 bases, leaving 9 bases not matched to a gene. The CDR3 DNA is TGTGCCAGCAGCCCGAGTAGCGGGAGTGGGTACGAGCAGTACTTC. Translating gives CASSPSSGSGYEQYF.

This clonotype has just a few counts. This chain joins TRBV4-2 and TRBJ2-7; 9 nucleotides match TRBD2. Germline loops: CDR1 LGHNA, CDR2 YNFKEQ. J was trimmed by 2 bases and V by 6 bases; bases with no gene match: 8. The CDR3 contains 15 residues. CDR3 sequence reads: CASRGSGGPTYEQYF. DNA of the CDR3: TGTGCCAGCAGAGGTAGCGGGGGCCCGACCTACGAGCAGTACTTC.

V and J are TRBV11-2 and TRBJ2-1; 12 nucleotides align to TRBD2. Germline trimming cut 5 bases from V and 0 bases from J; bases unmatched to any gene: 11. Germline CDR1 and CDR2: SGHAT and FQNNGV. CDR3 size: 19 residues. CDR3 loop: CASSTRTSGVLSSYNEQFF. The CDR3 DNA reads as TGTGCCAGCAGCACGAGGACTAGCGGGGTGCTGAGCTCCTACAATGAGCAGTTCTTC.